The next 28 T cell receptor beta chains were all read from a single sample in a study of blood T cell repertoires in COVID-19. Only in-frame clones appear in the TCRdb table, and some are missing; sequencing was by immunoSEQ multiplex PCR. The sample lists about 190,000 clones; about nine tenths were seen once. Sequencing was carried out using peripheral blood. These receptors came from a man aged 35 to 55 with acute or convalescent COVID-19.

This CDR3 reads CSVARGMNTEAFF. In DNA, the CDR3 is TGCAGCGTTGCGCGGGGAATGAACACTGAAGCTTTCTTT. The chain carries TRBV29-1 and TRBJ1-1; D gene unclear. The CDR3 loop spans 13 amino acids. V dropped 4 bases and J dropped 0 bases, with 9 bases sitting between them. Germline CDR1 reads SQVTM; CDR2 reads ANQGSEA.

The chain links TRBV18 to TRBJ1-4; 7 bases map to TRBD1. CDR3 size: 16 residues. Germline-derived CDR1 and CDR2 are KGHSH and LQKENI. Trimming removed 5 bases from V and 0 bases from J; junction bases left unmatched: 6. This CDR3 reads CASSTGQIATNEKLFF. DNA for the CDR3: TGTGCCAGCTCAACGGGACAGATAGCAACTAATGAAAAACTGTTTTTT.

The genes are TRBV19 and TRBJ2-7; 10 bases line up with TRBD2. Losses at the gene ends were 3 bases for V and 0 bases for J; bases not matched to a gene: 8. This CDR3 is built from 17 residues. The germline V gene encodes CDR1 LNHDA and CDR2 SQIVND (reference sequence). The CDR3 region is CASSIGLAGARSYEQYF. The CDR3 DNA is TGTGCCAGTAGTATCGGTCTAGCGGGGGCCCGCTCCTACGAGCAGTACTTC.

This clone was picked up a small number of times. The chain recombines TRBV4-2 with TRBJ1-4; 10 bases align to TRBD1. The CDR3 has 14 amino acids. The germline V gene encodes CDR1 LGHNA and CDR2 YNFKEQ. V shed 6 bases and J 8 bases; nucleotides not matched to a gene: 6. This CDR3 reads CASRPGQGWEKLFF. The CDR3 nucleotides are TGTGCCAGCAGACCGGGACAGGGGTGGGAAAAACTGTTTTTT.

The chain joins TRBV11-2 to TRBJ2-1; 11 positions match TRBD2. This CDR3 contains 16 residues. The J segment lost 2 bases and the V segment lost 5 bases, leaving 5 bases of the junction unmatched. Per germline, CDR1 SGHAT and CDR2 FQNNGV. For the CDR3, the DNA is TGTGCCAGCAGCCCAAAGACTAGCGGGGCCTACAATGAGCAGTTCTTC. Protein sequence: CASSPKTSGAYNEQFF.

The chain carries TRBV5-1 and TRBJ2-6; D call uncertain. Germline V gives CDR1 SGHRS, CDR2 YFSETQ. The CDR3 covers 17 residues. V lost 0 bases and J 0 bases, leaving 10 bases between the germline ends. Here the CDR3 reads CASSLDTDTSGANVLTF. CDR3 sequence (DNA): TGCGCCAGCAGCTTGGATACAGATACCTCTGGGGCCAACGTCCTGACTTTC.

The CDR3 sequence: CASSLSGEETQYF. As DNA, the CDR3 is TGTGCCAGCAGCTTATCGGGGGAAGAGACCCAGTACTTC. V usage is TRBV7-2 and J usage is TRBJ2-5; TRBD2 might be the D (6 bases). Trimming removed 2 bases from V and 3 bases from J, with 7 bases in between. This CDR3 is built from 13 residues. Germline V lookup: CDR1 SGHTA, CDR2 FQGNSA.

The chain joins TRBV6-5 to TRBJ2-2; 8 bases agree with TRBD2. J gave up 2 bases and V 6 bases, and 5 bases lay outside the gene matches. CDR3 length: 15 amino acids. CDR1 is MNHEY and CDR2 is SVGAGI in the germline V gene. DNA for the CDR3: TGTGCCAGCAGGGCAGCGGGGGCCAACACCGGGGAGCTGTTTTTT. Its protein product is CASRAAGANTGELFF.

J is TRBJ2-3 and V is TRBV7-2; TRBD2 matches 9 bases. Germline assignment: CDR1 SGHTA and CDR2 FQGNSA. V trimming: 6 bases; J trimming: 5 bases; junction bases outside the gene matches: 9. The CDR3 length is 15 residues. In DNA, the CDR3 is TGTGCCAGCAGTACCCAGGGACTAGCTCTAGATACGCAGTATTTT. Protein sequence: CASSTQGLALDTQYF.

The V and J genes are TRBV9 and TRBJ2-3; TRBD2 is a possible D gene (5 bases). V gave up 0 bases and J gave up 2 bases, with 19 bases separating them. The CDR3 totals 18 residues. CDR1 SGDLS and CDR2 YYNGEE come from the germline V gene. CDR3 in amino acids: CASSVEATTRPDTDTQYF. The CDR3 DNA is TGTGCCAGCAGCGTAGAAGCGACTACCAGACCCGACACAGATACGCAGTATTTT.

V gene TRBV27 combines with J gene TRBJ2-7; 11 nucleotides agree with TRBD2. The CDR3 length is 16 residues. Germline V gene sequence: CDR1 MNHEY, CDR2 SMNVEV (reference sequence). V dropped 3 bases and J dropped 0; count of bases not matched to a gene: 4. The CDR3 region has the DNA TGTGCCAGCAGTTTTTCTAGCGGGGGGTTCTCCTACGAGCAGTACTTC. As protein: CASSFSSGGFSYEQYF.

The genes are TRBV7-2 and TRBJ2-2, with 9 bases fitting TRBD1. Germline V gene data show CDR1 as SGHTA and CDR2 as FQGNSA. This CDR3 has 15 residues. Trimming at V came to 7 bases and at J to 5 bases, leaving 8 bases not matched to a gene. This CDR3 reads CASTADRGRTGELFF. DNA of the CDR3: TGTGCCAGCACCGCGGACAGGGGTAGAACCGGGGAGCTGTTTTTT. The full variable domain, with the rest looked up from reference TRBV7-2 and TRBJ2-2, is GAGVSQSPSNKVTEKGKDVELRCDPISGHTALYWYRQSLGQGLEFLIYFQGNSAPDKSGLPSDRFSAERTGGSVSTLTIQRTQQEDSAVYLCASTADRGRTGELFFGEGSRLTVL.

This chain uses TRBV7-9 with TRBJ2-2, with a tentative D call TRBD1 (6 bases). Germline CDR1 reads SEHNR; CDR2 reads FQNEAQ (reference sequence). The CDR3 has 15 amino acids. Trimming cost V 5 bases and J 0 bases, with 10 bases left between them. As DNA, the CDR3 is TGTGCCAGCAGCATGAGGACAGCGAACACCGGGGAGCTGTTTTTT. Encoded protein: CASSMRTANTGELFF.

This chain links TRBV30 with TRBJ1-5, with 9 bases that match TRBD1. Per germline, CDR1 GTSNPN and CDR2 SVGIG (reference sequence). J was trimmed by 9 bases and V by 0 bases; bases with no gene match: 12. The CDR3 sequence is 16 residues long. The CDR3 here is CAWSVQGGQGIGPQHF. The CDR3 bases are TGTGCCTGGAGTGTACAAGGTGGACAGGGGATTGGGCCCCAGCATTTT.

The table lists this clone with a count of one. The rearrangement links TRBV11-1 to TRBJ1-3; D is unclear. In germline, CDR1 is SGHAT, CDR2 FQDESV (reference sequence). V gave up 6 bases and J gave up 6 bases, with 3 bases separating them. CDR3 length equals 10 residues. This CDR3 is CASRANTIYF. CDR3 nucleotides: TGTGCCAGCAGGGCAAACACCATATATTTT.

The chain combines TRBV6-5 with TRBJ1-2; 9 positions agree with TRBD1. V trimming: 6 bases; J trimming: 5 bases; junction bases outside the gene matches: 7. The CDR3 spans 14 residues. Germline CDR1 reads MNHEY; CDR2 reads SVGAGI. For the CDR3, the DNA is TGTGCCAGCAGACGGACAGGGGAGGGGTATGGCTACACCTTC. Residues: CASRRTGEGYGYTF.

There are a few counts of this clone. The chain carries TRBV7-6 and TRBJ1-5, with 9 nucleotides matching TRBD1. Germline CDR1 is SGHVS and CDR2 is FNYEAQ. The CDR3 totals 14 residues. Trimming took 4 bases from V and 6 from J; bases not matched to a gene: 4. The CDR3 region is CASSSATGGQPQHF. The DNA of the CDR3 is TGTGCCAGCAGCTCCGCGACAGGGGGTCAGCCCCAGCATTTT.

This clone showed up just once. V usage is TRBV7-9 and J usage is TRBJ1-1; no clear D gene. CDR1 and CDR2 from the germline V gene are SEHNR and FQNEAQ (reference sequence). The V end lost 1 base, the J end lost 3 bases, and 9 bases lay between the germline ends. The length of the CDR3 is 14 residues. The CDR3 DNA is TGTGCCAGCAGCTTAGATCTGGAGCACACTGAAGCTTTCTTT. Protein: CASSLDLEHTEAFF. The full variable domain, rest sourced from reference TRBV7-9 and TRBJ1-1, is DTGVSQNPRHKITKRGQNVTFRCDPISEHNRLYWYRQTLGQGPEFLTYFQNEAQLEKSRLLSDRFSAERPKGSFSTLEIQRTEQGDSAMYLCASSLDLEHTEAFFGQGTRLTVV.

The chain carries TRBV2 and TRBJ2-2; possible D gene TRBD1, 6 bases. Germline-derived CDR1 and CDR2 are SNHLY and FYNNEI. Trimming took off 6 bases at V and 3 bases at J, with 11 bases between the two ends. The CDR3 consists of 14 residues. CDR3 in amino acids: CASRTYRDTGELFF. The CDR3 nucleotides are TGTGCCAGCAGAACGTACAGGGACACCGGGGAGCTGTTTTTT.

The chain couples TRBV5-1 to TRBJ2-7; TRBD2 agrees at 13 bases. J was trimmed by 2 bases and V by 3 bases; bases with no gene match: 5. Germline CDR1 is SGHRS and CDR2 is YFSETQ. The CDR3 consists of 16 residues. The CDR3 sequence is CASSWALAGGAYEQYF. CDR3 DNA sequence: TGCGCCAGCAGCTGGGCACTAGCGGGGGGGGCCTACGAGCAGTACTTC.

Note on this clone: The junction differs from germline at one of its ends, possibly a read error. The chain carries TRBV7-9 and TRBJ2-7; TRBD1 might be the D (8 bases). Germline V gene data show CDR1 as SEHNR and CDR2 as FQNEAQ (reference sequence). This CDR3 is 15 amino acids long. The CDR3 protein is CASSSGRDRRRVGHF. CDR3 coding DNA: TGTGCCAGCAGCTCAGGGAGGGACAGGCGCCGTGTGGGTCACTTC.

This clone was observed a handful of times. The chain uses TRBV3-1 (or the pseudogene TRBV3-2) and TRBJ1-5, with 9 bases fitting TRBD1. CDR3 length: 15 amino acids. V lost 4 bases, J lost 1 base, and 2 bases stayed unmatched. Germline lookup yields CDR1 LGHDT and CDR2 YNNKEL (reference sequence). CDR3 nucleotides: TGTGCCAGCAGCCCGGGACAGGGAAGCAATCAGCCCCAGCATTTT. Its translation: CASSPGQGSNQPQHF.

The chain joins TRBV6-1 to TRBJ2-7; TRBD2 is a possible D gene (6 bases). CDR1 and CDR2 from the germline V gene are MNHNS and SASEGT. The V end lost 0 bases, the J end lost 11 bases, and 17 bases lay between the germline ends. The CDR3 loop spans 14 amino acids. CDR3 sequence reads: CASSEAGRVGGEYF. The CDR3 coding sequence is TGTGCCAGCAGTGAAGCCGGACGGGTTGGCGGGGAGTACTTC.

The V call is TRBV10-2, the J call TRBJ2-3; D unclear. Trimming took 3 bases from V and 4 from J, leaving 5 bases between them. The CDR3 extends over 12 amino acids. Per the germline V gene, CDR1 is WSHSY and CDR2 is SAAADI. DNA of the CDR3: TGCGCCAGCAGTGAAATCTCAGATACGCAGTATTTT. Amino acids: CASSEISDTQYF.

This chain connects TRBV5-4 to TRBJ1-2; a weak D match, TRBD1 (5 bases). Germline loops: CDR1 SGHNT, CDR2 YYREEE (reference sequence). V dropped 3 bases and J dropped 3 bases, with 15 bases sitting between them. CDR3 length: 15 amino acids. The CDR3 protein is CASSSRVKGHYGYTF. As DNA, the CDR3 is TGTGCCAGCAGCTCCCGAGTAAAGGGGCACTATGGCTACACCTTC. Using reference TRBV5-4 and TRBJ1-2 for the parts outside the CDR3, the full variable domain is ETGVTQSPTHLIKTRGQQVTLRCSSQSGHNTVSWYQQALGQGPQFIFQYYREEENGRGNFPPRFSGLQFPNYSSELNVNALELDDSALYLCASSSRVKGHYGYTFGSGTRLTVV.

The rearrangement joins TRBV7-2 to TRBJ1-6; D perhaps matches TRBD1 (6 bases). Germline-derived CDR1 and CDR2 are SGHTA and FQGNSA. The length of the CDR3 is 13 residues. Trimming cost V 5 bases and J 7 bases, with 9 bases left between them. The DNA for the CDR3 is TGTGCCAGCAGCACCGGACAGAATTCACCCCTCCACTTT. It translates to CASSTGQNSPLHF.

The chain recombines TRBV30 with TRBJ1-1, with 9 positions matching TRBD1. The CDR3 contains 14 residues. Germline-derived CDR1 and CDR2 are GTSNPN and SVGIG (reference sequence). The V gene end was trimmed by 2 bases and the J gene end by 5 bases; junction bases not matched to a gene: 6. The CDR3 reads CAWSLTGGRTEAFF. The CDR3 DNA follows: TGTGCCTGGAGTTTGACAGGGGGAAGAACTGAAGCTTTCTTT.

CDR3 sequence (DNA): TGCAGCGTTGAACCTAGCGGAGCAGATACGCAGTATTTT. Protein sequence: CSVEPSGADTQYF. The chain employs TRBV29-1 and TRBJ2-3; 7 nucleotides align to TRBD2. Trimming cost V 2 bases and J 4 bases; bases outside gene matches: 3. CDR3 length equals 13 residues. Germline loops: CDR1 SQVTM, CDR2 ANQGSEA.